This TCR beta chain was documented in a study of T-cell memory formation after mild COVID-19. Background on the study: The two donors had largely donor-specific TCR clusters.

The sample holds a few counts of this clonotype. The antigen remains unidentified. cDNA libraries for TCR alpha and TCR beta, carrying sample barcodes and UMIs, came from 5'RACE with constant-segment primers. One entry per CDR3 protein results from TCRdb running MiXCR on the 5' RACE reads. The sample has roughly 400,000 distinct CDR3 sequences, about 16% seen once. Germline CDR1 SGHRS, CDR2 YFSETQ. V was clipped by 4 bases and J by 2 bases, with 15 bases between them. The CDR3 contains 16 residues. Points from the study as a whole: For second-wave clones that peaked at day 37, SARS-CoV-2 specificity went unverified.

Sequenced: PBMCs or a T cell subset sorted from them (not recorded which). The V gene is TRBV5-1, the J gene TRBJ1-4; D remains ambiguous. The receptor was isolated from a young man who had mild COVID-19 (a few samples of this study predate the infection). Cell type and time point are not known. Written as DNA, the CDR3 is TGCGCCAGCAGCCCCGGACGGCAGGCGACTAATGAAAAACTGTTTTTT. It specifies CASSPGRQATNEKLFF.